The next 28 T cell receptor beta chains were all read from a single sample in a study of T cell repertoires in cytomegalovirus infection. These receptors lack a known antigen. TCRdb re-derived calls from the reads in MiXCR, one entry per CDR3 protein. The table has under 850,000 distinct CDR3 sequences, around 31% seen once. This material consisted of cultured PBMCs, taken from culture after CMV antigen stimulation. Receptor source: a human donor in good health (CMV status not recorded). Some clones in this sample may be carry-over from other donors' samples.

This clonotype has at least ten counts. The chain combines TRBV7-2 with TRBJ2-7; perhaps TRBD2 as D (6 bases). V lost 4 bases, J lost 9 bases, and 10 bases lay in between. This CDR3 contains 11 residues. CDR1 and CDR2 (germline): SGHTA, FQGNSA. The CDR3 DNA follows: TGTGCCAGCAGCTCCGGGAGCGGGCAGTACTTC. Amino acids: CASSSGSGQYF.

The table lists this clonotype with many counts. The rearrangement links TRBV6-6 to TRBJ1-6; no firm D call. CDR3 length equals 12 residues. From germline, CDR1 is MNHNY and CDR2 SVGAGI (reference sequence). The V and J ends lost 6 bases and 10 bases respectively, with 10 bases between them. CDR3 DNA sequence: TGTGCCAGCAGAGAGGGAGGGTCACCCCTCCACTTT. Translated: CASREGGSPLHF.

The rearrangement uses TRBV20-1 and TRBJ1-6; D is possibly TRBD1 (5 bases). CDR1 and CDR2 (germline): DFQATT, SNEGSKA (reference sequence). V dropped 4 bases and J dropped 9 bases, with 10 bases sitting between them. The CDR3 contains 12 residues. The CDR3 protein is CSAIRVGSPLHF. CDR3 bases: TGCAGTGCTATCAGGGTTGGTTCACCCCTCCACTTT.

J is TRBJ1-2 and V is TRBV6-2 or TRBV6-3; 10 bases line up with TRBD1. The CDR3 totals 14 residues. Germline CDR1 reads MNHEY; CDR2 reads SVGEGT. Unmatched junction bases numbered 6, after V lost 6 bases and J lost 5 bases. The CDR3 coding sequence is TGTGCCAGCAGACGACAGGGGGCGGGATATGGCTACACCTTC. Its protein product is CASRRQGAGYGYTF.

The genes are TRBV11-3 and TRBJ2-7; 12 nucleotides line up with TRBD2. The CDR3 is 15 amino acids. Germline V lookup: CDR1 SGHNT, CDR2 YENEEA. V was clipped by 5 bases and J by 6 bases; unmatched bases: 8. The CDR3 reads CASSPRLAGVGEQYF. The CDR3 coding sequence is TGTGCCAGCAGCCCGCGACTAGCGGGAGTGGGCGAGCAGTACTTC.

V usage is TRBV6-1 and J usage is TRBJ1-2; a possible D gene is TRBD1 (6 bases). V was pared by 2 bases and J by 6 bases, with 13 bases between. This CDR3 has 14 amino acids. Germline loops: CDR1 MNHNS, CDR2 SASEGT. Here the CDR3 reads CASSEWGAANGYTF. CDR3 nucleotide sequence: TGTGCCAGCAGTGAATGGGGGGCAGCGAATGGCTACACCTTC.

This clonotype has just a few counts. The CDR3 sequence is CASRGTGRTEAFF. DNA of the CDR3: TGTGCCAGTAGGGGGACAGGGAGGACTGAAGCTTTCTTT. The chain has TRBV19 and TRBJ1-1; the match to TRBD1 covers 9 bases. The trim removed 6 bases at V and 5 bases at J, leaving 4 bases unmatched. This CDR3 spans 13 amino acids. Germline V CDR1 and CDR2: LNHDA, SQIVND (reference sequence).

This chain connects TRBV7-8 to TRBJ2-2; 12 nucleotides line up with TRBD2. The CDR3 is 16 residues long. The V gene end was trimmed by 5 bases and the J gene end by 7 bases; junction bases not matched to a gene: 8. The V gene's germline CDR1 is SGHVS and CDR2 FQNEAQ. The CDR3 loop reads CASSILAGGQGGELFF. The CDR3 DNA follows: TGTGCCAGCAGCATCCTAGCGGGGGGGCAGGGCGGGGAGCTGTTTTTT. The whole variable domain, filled in from reference TRBV7-8 and TRBJ2-2, reads GAGVSQSPRYKVAKRGQDVALRCDPISGHVSLFWYQQALGQGPEFLTYFQNEAQLDKSGLPSDRFFAERPEGSVSTLKIQRTQQEDSAVYLCASSILAGGQGGELFFGEGSRLTVL.

This clonotype came up a few times. The rearrangement joins TRBV6-1 to TRBJ2-1, with D uncertain. Trimming pared 6 bases from V and 2 bases from J, leaving 14 bases between. The CDR3 is 15 amino acids. CDR1 and CDR2 from the germline V gene are MNHNS and SASEGT. CDR3 residues: CASSKRIKPYNEQFF. The CDR3 nucleotides are TGTGCCAGCAGCAAGAGGATTAAGCCCTACAATGAGCAGTTCTTC.

J is TRBJ1-1 and V is TRBV6-5; TRBD1 aligns across 8 bases. The V and J ends lost 2 bases and 5 bases, in that order; junction bases with no gene match: 7. This CDR3 region has 15 residues. CDR1 is MNHEY, CDR2 SVGAGI, per germline. CDR3 protein: CASSYQTGAWTEAFF. The CDR3 DNA follows: TGTGCCAGCAGTTACCAGACAGGGGCTTGGACTGAAGCTTTCTTT.

J is TRBJ2-1 and V is TRBV7-6, with D perhaps matching TRBD1 or TRBD2 (5 bases each). Germline V CDR1 and CDR2: SGHVS, FNYEAQ. The CDR3 length is 16 residues. Trimming took 4 bases from V and 0 from J, leaving 13 bases between them. Here the CDR3 reads CASSWGPGRSYNEQFF. The CDR3 DNA reads TGTGCCAGCAGCTGGGGACCCGGACGCTCCTACAATGAGCAGTTCTTC.

A few counts support this clonotype. The chain employs TRBV15 and TRBJ1-5; 8 bases match TRBD1. The CDR3 spans 16 residues. V trimming: 1 base; J trimming: 6 bases; junction bases outside the gene matches: 8. The germline gives CDR1 LNHNV, CDR2 YYDKDF (reference sequence). The DNA for the CDR3 is TGTGCCACCAGCAGAGGGACAGGGATCGAGGGTCAGCCCCAGCATTTT. Translated, it gives CATSRGTGIEGQPQHF.

This clonotype has only a few counts. This chain links TRBV20-1 with TRBJ2-7; weak D call: TRBD2 (5 bases). Germline loops: CDR1 DFQATT, CDR2 SNEGSKA (reference sequence). Trimming left V 1 base short and J 6 bases short, with 13 bases between. There are 13 residues in the CDR3. The CDR3 sequence is CSARAGGDVEQYF. CDR3 DNA: TGCAGTGCTAGAGCCGGAGGAGACGTCGAGCAGTACTTC.

Ten or more counts support this clonotype. This chain joins TRBV7-2 and TRBJ1-1; unclear D gene. CDR1 is SGHTA, CDR2 FQGNSA, per germline. The V gene lost 4 bases and the J gene lost 8 bases, with 14 bases spanning the gap. CDR3 length equals 13 residues. The CDR3 region has the DNA TGTGCCAGCAGCTCCGTACGGGTCAGCGAAGCTTTCTTT. The encoded protein is CASSSVRVSEAFF.

V and J are TRBV27 and TRBJ1-5, with a weak D call TRBD1 (5 bases). The CDR3 is made up of 15 amino acids. CDR1 is MNHEY, CDR2 SMNVEV, per germline (reference sequence). Trimming shortened V by 2 bases and J by 1 base, and 9 bases separated the two germline ends. CDR3 nucleotides: TGTGCCAGCAGTTTACAGGGAAGAAGCAATCAGCCCCAGCATTTT. This encodes CASSLQGRSNQPQHF.

In this sample, this clonotype turned up a few times. The genes are TRBV7-2 and TRBJ1-5; TRBD1 might be the D (5 bases). This CDR3 has 13 residues. With 1 base removed from V and 7 bases from J, the gap between germline ends came to 8 bases. Germline values: CDR1 SGHTA, CDR2 FQGNSA. CDR3 residues: CASSLDPGQPQHF. The CDR3, as DNA: TGTGCCAGCAGCTTAGACCCAGGGCAGCCCCAGCATTTT.

This clonotype was seen repeatedly, ten times or more. DNA for the CDR3: TGTGCCAGCAGCAAAAACAGGGTCCAAGAGACCCAGTACTTC. Translation: CASSKNRVQETQYF. This chain uses TRBV7-2 with TRBJ2-5; perhaps TRBD1 as D (6 bases). Per germline, CDR1 SGHTA and CDR2 FQGNSA. V lost 5 bases and J 1 base, leaving 11 bases between the germline ends. The CDR3 spans 14 residues.

The chain links TRBV19 to TRBJ2-7; 8 bases map to TRBD1. Germline CDR1 reads LNHDA; CDR2 reads SQIVND (reference sequence). V lost 6 bases, J lost 4 bases, and 8 bases stayed unmatched. This CDR3 spans 14 amino acids. CDR3 loop: CASSGQGRLYEQYF. DNA of the CDR3: TGTGCCAGTAGCGGACAGGGAAGGCTGTACGAGCAGTACTTC. The full variable domain, completed using reference TRBV19 and TRBJ2-7, is DGGITQSPKYLFRKEGQNVTLSCEQNLNHDAMYWYRQDPGQGLRLIYYSQIVNDFQKGDIAEGYSVSREKKESFPLTVTSAQKNPTAFYLCASSGQGRLYEQYFGPGTRLTVT.

This clonotype has only a few counts. CDR3 DNA: TGTGCCAGCAGGGACACCGGGGGGACCTCTCAAGAGCAGTACTTC. This sequence encodes CASRDTGGTSQEQYF. The chain joins TRBV2 to TRBJ2-7; TRBD2 agrees at 7 bases. The CDR3 has 15 residues. CDR1 is SNHLY and CDR2 is FYNNEI in the germline V gene. V shed 6 bases, J shed 7 bases, and the junction held 15 bases outside the gene matches.

The chain has TRBV7-8 and TRBJ1-6; a weak D match, TRBD1 (5 bases). With 3 bases removed from V and 7 bases from J, the gap between germline ends came to 19 bases. This CDR3 is 17 amino acids long. The germline V gene has CDR1 SGHVS and CDR2 FQNEAQ. The CDR3 loop reads CASSFYRGSARNSPLHF. CDR3 DNA: TGTGCCAGCAGCTTCTACCGGGGCTCGGCACGGAATTCACCCCTCCACTTT. Looking up the rest from reference TRBV7-8 and TRBJ1-6 gives the full variable domain: GAGVSQSPRYKVAKRGQDVALRCDPISGHVSLFWYQQALGQGPEFLTYFQNEAQLDKSGLPSDRFFAERPEGSVSTLKIQRTQQEDSAVYLCASSFYRGSARNSPLHFGNGTRLTVT.

The chain employs TRBV24-1 and TRBJ1-1, with D maybe TRBD1 (5 bases). CDR1 is KGHDR and CDR2 is SFDVKD in the germline V gene. V gave up 6 bases and J gave up 0 bases, with 10 bases separating them. The CDR3 consists of 14 residues. The CDR3 sequence is CATSPGNMNTEAFF. The CDR3 coding sequence is TGTGCCACCAGTCCAGGGAACATGAACACTGAAGCTTTCTTT.

The V call is TRBV7-2, the J call TRBJ2-5, with TRBD2 matching 8 bases. Germline-derived CDR1 and CDR2 are SGHTA and FQGNSA. V gave up 1 base and J gave up 4 bases; unmatched junction bases: 5. The CDR3 runs 15 residues. DNA for the CDR3: TGTGCCAGCAGCTTAGGCGCGGGAGGCGTAGAGACCCAGTACTTC. Translation gives CASSLGAGGVETQYF.

The CDR3 coding sequence is TGTGCCAGCAGTTGGGCAAGGCTAGCGGAGGGCAATGAGCAGTTCTTC. Its translation is CASSWARLAEGNEQFF. The chain joins TRBV27 to TRBJ2-1, with 7 bases identical to TRBD2. CDR3 size: 16 residues. Trimming removed 4 bases from V and 6 bases from J; junction bases left unmatched: 12. Germline CDR1 is MNHEY and CDR2 is SMNVEV (reference sequence).

This sequence joins TRBV20-1 and TRBJ1-5; D is possibly TRBD1 (5 bases). The CDR3 contains 15 residues. Germline V gives CDR1 DFQATT, CDR2 SNEGSKA (reference sequence). Trimming removed 3 bases from V and 2 bases from J, with 14 bases in between. Here the CDR3 reads CSASEPRGGNQPQHF. CDR3 bases: TGCAGTGCTAGCGAGCCCCGGGGCGGCAATCAGCCCCAGCATTTT.

Concerning this clonotype: A read error may account for a junction end that differs from germline. This chain uses TRBV7-2 with TRBJ2-7, with TRBD2 matching 9 bases. Germline loops: CDR1 SGHTA, CDR2 FQGNSA. The CDR3 spans 11 residues. The CDR3 DNA is TGTGCCAGCAGCTTCCCGGGACTAGCCGTTTTC. Translation gives CASSFPGLAVF.

The V gene is TRBV29-1, the J gene TRBJ1-2, with D unclear. This CDR3 has 10 amino acids. Germline CDR1 and CDR2: SQVTM and ANQGSEA. V was shortened by 3 bases and J by 7 bases, with 6 bases between the two germline ends. DNA for the CDR3: TGCAGCGTTGATTCGACTGGCTACACCTTC. Protein sequence: CSVDSTGYTF.

This clonotype was seen only a few times. The J gene is TRBJ2-7, the V gene TRBV7-2, with D possibly matching TRBD1 (6 bases). V lost 5 bases and J lost 5, with 10 bases in between. The CDR3 consists of 12 residues. Germline values: CDR1 SGHTA, CDR2 FQGNSA. The CDR3 nucleotides are TGTGCCAGCAGCACACGGACAGACGAGCAGTACTTC. Translation: CASSTRTDEQYF.

The chain is built from TRBV12-3 or TRBV12-4 and TRBJ2-5; a weak D match, TRBD1 (6 bases). The CDR3 sequence is 13 residues long. V shed 6 bases and J shed 5 bases, with 13 bases lying between them. CDR3 sequence (DNA): TGTGCCAGCAGCATTACAGGGTTGGAGACCCAGTACTTC. It translates to CASSITGLETQYF.